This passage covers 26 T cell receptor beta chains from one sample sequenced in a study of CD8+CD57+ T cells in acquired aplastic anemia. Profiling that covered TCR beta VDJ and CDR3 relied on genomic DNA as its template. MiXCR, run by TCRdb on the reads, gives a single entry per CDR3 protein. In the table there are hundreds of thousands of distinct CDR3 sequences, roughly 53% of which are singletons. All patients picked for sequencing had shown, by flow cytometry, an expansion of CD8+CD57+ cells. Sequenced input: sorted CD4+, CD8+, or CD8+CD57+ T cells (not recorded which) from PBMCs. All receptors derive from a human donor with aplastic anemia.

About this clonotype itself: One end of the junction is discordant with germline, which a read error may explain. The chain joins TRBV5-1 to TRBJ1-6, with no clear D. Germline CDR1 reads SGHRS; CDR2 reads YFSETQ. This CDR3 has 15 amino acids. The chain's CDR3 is CASSLYQVYNSPLHF. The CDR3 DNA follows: TGTGCCAGCAGCTTATACCAGGTCTATAATTCACCCCTCCACTTT. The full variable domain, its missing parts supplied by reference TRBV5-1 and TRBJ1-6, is KAGVTQTPRYLIKTRGQQVTLSCSPISGHRSVSWYQQTPGQGLQFLFEYFSETQRNKGNFPGRFSGRQFSNSRSEMNVSTLELGDSALYLCASSLYQVYNSPLHFGNGTRLTVT.

This CDR3 is CASNPGRGYEQYF. The CDR3 DNA reads TGTGCCAGTAATCCGGGGAGAGGTTACGAGCAGTACTTC. This chain joins TRBV19 and TRBJ2-7; D might be TRBD2 (5 bases). This CDR3 contains 13 residues. Germline V gene lookup returns CDR1 LNHDA and CDR2 SQIVND (reference sequence). V lost 7 bases to trimming and J lost 4 bases, with 14 bases between them.

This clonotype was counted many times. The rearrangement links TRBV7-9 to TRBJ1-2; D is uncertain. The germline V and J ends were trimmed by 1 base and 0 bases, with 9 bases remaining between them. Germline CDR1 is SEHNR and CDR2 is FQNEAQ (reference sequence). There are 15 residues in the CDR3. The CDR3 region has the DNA TGTGCCAGCAGCTTAGACGTCAGACCTAACTATGGCTACACCTTC. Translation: CASSLDVRPNYGYTF.

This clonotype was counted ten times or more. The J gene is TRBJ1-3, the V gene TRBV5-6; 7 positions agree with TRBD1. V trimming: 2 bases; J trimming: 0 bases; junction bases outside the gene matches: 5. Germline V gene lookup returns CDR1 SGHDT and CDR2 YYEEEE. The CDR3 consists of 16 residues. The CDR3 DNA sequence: TGTGCCAGCAGCTTTACAGGGGTCAACTCTGGAAACACCATATATTTT. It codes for CASSFTGVNSGNTIYF.

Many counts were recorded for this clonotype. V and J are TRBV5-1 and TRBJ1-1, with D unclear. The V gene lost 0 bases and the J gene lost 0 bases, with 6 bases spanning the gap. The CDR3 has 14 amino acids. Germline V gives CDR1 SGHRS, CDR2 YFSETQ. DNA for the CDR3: TGCGCCAGCAGCTTGGGCCGATTGAACACTGAAGCTTTCTTT. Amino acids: CASSLGRLNTEAFF.

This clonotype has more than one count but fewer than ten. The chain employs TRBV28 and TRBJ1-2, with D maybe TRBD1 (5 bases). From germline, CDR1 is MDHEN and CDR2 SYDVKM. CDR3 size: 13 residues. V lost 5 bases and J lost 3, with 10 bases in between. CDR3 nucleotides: TGTGCCAGCAGTCCCCGACAGCACTATGGCTACACCTTC. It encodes CASSPRQHYGYTF.

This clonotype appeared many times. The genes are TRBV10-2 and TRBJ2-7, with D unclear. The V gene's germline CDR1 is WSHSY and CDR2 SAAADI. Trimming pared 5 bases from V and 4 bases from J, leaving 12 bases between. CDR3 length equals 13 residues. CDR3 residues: CASSLRGSYEQYF. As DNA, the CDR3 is TGCGCCAGCAGTCTACGAGGCTCTTACGAGCAGTACTTC.

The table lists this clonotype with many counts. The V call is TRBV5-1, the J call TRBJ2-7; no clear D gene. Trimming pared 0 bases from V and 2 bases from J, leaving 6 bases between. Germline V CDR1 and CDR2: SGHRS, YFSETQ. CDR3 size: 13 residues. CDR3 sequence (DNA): TGCGCCAGCAGCTTGGCGCCAACCTACGAGCAGTACTTC. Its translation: CASSLAPTYEQYF.

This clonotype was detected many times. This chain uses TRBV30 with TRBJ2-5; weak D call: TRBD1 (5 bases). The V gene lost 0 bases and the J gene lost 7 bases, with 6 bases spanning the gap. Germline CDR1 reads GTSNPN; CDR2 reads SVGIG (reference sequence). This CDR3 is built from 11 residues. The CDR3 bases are TGTGCCTGGAGTGTGGGGCGGACCCAGTACTTC. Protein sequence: CAWSVGRTQYF.

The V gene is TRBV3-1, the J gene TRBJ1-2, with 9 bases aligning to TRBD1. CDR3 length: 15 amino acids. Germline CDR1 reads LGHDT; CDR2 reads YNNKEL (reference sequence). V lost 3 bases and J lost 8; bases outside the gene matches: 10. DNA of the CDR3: TGTGCCAGCAGCCACCAGGGACAGGGATTTGTGGGCTACACCTTC. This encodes CASSHQGQGFVGYTF.

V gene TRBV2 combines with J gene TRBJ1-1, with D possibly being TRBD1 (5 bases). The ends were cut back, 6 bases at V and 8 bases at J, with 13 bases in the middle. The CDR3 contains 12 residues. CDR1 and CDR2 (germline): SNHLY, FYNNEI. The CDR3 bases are TGTGCCAGCAGCCGTAGGGACGGGGAAGCTTTCTTT. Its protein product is CASSRRDGEAFF.

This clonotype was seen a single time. CDR3 sequence: CASGEQDNSPLHF. CDR3 coding DNA: TGTGCCAGCGGAGAACAGGATAATTCACCCCTCCACTTT. This chain uses TRBV6-1 with TRBJ1-6, with a weak D call TRBD1 (5 bases). V shed 8 bases and J shed 5 bases, with 10 bases lying between them. Germline V lookup: CDR1 MNHNS, CDR2 SASEGT. CDR3 length: 13 amino acids.

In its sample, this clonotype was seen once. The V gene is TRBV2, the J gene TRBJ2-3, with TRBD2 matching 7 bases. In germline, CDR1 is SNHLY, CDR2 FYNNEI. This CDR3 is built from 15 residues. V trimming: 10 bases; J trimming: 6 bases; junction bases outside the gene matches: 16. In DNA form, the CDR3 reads TGTGCCACCAGCGGTAGTAGCGGGCTCACGGATACGCAGTATTTT. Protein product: CATSGSSGLTDTQYF.

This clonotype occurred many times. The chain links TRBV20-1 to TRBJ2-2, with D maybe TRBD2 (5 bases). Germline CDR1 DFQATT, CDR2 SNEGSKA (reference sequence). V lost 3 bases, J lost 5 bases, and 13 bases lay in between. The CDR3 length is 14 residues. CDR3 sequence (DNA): TGCAGTGCTAGGGCCGGGCCGGGGACCGGGGAGCTGTTTTTT. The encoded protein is CSARAGPGTGELFF.

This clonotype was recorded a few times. CDR3 residues: CASSPGYGQLNTEAFF. DNA of the CDR3: TGTGCCAGCTCACCTGGGTACGGACAGCTGAACACTGAAGCTTTCTTT. The V gene is TRBV18, the J gene TRBJ1-1; D perhaps matches TRBD1 (6 bases). Trimming cost V 3 bases and J 0 bases, with 14 bases left between them. Germline assignment: CDR1 KGHSH and CDR2 LQKENI. CDR3 length: 16 residues.

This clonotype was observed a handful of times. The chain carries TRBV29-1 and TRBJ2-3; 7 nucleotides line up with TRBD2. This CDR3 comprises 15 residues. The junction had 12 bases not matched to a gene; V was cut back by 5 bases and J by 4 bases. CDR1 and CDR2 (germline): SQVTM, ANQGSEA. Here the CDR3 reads CSVRGGGLLPDTQYF. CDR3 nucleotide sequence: TGCAGCGTTCGGGGCGGGGGTCTTCTGCCAGATACGCAGTATTTT.

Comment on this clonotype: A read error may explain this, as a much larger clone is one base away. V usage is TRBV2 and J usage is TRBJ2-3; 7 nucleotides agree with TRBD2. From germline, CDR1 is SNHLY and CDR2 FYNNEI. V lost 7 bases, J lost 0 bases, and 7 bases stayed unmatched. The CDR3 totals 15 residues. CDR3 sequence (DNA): TGTGCCAGCAACCAGAGCGGGGCAAGCACAGATACGCAGTATTTT. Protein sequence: CASNQSGASTDTQYF.

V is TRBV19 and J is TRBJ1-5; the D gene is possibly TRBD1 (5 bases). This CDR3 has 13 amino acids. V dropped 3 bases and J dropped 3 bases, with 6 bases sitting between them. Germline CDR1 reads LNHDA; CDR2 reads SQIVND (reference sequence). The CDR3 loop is CASSMTVNQPQHF. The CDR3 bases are TGTGCCAGTAGTATGACAGTCAATCAGCCCCAGCATTTT.

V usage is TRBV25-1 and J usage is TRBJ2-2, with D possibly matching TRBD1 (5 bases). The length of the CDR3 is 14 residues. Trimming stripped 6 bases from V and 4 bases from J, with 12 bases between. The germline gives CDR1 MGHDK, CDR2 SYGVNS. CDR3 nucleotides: TGTGCCAGCAGCCGGTGGGGCAGCACCGGGGAGCTGTTTTTT. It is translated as CASSRWGSTGELFF.

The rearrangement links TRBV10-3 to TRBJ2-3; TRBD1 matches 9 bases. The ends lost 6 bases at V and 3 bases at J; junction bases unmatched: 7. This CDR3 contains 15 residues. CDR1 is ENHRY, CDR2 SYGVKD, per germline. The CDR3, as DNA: TGTGCCATCAGCGGGACAGGGTATGCGACAGATACGCAGTATTTT. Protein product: CAISGTGYATDTQYF.

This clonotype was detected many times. CDR3 loop: CASSYRGMNEKLFF. The CDR3 nucleotides read TGTGCCAGCAGCTACAGGGGAATGAATGAAAAACTGTTTTTT. The chain carries TRBV2 and TRBJ1-4, with 7 bases that match TRBD1. The CDR3 sequence is 14 residues long. Germline values: CDR1 SNHLY, CDR2 FYNNEI. V was clipped by 6 bases and J by 5 bases; unmatched bases: 6.

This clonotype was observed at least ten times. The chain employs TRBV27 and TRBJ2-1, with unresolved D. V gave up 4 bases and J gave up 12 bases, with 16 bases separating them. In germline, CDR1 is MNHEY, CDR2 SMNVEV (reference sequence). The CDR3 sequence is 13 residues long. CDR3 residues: CASSSVLLLRQFF. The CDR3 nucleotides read TGTGCCAGCAGTTCGGTACTCCTTTTAAGGCAGTTCTTC.

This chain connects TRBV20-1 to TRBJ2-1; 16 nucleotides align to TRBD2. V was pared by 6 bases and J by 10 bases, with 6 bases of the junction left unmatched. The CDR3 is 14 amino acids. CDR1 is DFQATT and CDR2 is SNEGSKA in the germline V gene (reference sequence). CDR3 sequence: CSAGTSGGAREQFF. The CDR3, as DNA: TGCAGTGCCGGGACTAGCGGGGGGGCAAGGGAGCAGTTCTTC.

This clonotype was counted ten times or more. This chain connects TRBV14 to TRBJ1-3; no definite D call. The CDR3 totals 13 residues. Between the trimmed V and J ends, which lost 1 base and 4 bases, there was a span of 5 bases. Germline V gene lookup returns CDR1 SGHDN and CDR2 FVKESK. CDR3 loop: CASSQAAGNTIYF. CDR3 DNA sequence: TGTGCCAGCAGCCAAGCCGCCGGAAACACCATATATTTT.

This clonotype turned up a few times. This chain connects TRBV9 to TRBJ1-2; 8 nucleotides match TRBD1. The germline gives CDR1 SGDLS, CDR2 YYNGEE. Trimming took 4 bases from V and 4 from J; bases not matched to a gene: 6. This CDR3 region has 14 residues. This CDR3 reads CASSPTGTGYGYTF. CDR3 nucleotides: TGTGCCAGCAGCCCAACCGGGACAGGCTATGGCTACACCTTC.

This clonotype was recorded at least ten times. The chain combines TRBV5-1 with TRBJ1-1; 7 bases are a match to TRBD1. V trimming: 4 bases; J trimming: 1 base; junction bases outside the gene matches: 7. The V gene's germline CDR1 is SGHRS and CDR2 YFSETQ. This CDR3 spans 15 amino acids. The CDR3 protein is CASSPLGQTNTEAFF. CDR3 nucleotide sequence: TGCGCCAGCAGCCCCCTGGGACAGACGAACACTGAAGCTTTCTTT.